This TCR beta chain emerged from a study of shared clonotypes between healthy human individuals. General study points: A handful of donors showed sharing of approximately 5% of naive CD4 clonotypes.

It was into CD45RA+ naive and CD45RA-negative memory subsets that the CD4+ cells were split. Notes on this clone: Its cognate antigen is unknown.

Using immunoSEQ multiplex PCR, the repertoire was profiled, and TCRdb retains in-frame clones only, with some absent. The sample records around 2.1 million clones, around 95% being singletons. V was cut by 3 bases and J by 2 bases, with 11 bases left in between. Germline V gene lookup returns CDR1 KGHSH and CDR2 LQKENI. The CDR3 is 14 amino acids. The sample was naive CD4+ T cells sorted from blood. Subset meaning: CD45RA+ positively selected. The TCR originated in a man aged 18 to 29 in good health. The chain uses TRBV18 and TRBJ2-7; D might be TRBD1 (5 bases). The CDR3 spells CASSPTDITYEQYF. The DNA for the CDR3 is TGTGCCAGCTCACCTACGGACATAACCTACGAGCAGTACTTC.